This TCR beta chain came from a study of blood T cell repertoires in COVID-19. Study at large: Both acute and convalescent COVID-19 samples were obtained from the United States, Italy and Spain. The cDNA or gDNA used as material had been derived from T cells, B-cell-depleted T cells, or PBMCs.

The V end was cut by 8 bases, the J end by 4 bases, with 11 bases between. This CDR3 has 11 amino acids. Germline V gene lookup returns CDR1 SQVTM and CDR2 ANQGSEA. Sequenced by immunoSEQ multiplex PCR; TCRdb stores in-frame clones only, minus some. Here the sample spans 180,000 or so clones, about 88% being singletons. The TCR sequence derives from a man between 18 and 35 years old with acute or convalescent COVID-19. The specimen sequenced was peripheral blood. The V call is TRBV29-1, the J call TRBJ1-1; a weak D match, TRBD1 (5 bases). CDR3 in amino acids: CSTLQATEAFF. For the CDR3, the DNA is TGCAGCACCCTACAGGCCACTGAAGCTTTCTTT.